This TCR beta chain was sequenced for a study of T cell responses to AZD1222 COVID-19 vaccine. Study-wide results and limits: With two AZD1222 doses given, Spike-specific TCR breadth and depth both rose. The peak T cell response came first, and repertoires were sampled only after it. Baseline antibody screening turned up just five to seven seropositive AZD1222 recipients.

The data were produced by immunoSEQ multiplex PCR, yet TCRdb's version contains in-frame clones alone and is incomplete. The profile shows around 110,000 clones, 80% to 85% of them singletons. Concerning this clone itself: No antigen is known for it.

The CDR3 is 13 residues long. Trimming removed 4 bases from V and 2 bases from J; junction bases left unmatched: 0. The germline V gene encodes CDR1 LGHDT and CDR2 YNNKEL (reference sequence). This sequence was found in an adult in good health. This chain uses TRBV3-1 (or the pseudogene TRBV3-2) with TRBJ1-2, with 8 nucleotides matching TRBD1. Sequenced here: peripheral blood, sampled on day 0 of AZD1222 vaccination. CDR3 DNA sequence: TGTGCCAGCAGCCGGGACAGGAACTATGGCTACACCTTC. Protein product: CASSRDRNYGYTF.